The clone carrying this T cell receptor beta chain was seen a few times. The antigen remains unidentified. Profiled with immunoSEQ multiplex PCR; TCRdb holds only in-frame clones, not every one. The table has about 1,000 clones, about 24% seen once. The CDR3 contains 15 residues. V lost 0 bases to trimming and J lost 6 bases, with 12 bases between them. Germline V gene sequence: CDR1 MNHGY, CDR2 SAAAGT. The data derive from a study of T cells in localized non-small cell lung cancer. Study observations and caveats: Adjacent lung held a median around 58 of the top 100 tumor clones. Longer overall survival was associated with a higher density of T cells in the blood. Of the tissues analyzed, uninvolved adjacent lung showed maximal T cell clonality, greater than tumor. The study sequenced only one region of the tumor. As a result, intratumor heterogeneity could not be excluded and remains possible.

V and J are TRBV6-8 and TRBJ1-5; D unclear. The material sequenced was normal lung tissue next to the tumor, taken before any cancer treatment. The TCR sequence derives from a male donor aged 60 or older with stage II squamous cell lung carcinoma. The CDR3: CASSYSYPDGQPQHF. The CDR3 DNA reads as TGTGCCAGCAGTTACTCGTACCCGGACGGTCAGCCCCAGCATTTT.